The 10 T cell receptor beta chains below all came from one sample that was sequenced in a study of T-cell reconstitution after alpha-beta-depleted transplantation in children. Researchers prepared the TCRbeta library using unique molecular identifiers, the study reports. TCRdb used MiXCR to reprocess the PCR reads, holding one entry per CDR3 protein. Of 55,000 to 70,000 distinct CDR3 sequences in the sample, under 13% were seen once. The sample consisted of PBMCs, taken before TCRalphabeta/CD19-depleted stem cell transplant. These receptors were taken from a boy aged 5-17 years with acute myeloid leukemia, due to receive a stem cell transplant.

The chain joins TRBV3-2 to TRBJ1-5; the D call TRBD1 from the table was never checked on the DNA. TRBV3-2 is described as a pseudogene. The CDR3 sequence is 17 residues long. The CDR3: CATCQAGDSRYNQPQHF. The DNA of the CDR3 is TGTGCCACCTGCCAAGCCGGGGACAGCCGATACAATCAGCCCCAGCATTTT.

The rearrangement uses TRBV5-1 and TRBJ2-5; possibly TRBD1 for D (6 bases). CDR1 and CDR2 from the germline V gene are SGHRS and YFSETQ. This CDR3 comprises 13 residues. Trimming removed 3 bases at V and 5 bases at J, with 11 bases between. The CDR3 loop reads CASSYRELETQYF. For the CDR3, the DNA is TGCGCCAGCAGCTACAGGGAGCTGGAGACCCAGTACTTC.

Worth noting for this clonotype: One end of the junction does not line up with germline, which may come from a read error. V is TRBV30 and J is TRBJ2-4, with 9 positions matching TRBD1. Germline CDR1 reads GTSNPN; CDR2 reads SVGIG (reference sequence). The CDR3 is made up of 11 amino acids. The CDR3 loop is CAWSSGTGPAF. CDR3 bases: TGTGCCTGGAGTAGCGGGACAGGGCCAGCCTTC.

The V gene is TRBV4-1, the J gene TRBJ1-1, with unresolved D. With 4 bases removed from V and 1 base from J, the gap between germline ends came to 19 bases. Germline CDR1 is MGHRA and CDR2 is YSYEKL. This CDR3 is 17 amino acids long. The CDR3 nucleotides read TGCGCCAGCAGCCCGGACCCTCGAGACAACCCGAACACTGAAGCTTTCTTT. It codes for CASSPDPRDNPNTEAFF.

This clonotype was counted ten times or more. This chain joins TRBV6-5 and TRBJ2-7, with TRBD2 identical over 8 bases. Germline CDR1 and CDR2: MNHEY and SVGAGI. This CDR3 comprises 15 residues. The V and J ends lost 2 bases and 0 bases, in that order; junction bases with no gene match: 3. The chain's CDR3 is CASSYPSGSSYEQYF. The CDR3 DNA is TGTGCCAGCAGTTACCCAAGCGGGAGCTCCTACGAGCAGTACTTC.

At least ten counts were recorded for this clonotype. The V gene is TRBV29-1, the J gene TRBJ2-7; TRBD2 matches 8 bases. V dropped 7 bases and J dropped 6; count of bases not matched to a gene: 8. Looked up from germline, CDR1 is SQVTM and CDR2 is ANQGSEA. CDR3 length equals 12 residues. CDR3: CSAGGSSREQYF. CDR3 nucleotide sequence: TGCAGCGCGGGGGGGTCTAGTCGCGAGCAGTACTTC.

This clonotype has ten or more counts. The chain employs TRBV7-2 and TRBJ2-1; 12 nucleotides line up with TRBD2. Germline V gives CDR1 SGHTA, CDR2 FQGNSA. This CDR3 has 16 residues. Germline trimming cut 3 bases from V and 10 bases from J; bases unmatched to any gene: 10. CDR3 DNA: TGTGCCAGCAGCTTGTGGACTAGCGGGGCCCTCCGGGAGCAGTTCTTC. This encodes CASSLWTSGALREQFF.

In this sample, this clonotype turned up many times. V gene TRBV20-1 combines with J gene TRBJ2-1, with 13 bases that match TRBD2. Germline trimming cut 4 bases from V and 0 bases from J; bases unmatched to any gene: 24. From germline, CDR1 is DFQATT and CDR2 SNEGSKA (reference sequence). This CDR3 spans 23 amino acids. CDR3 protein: CSATNPGLAGTIQRDSSYNEQFF. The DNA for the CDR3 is TGCAGTGCTACCAATCCGGGACTAGCGGGGACCATCCAGAGAGATAGCTCCTACAATGAGCAGTTCTTC.

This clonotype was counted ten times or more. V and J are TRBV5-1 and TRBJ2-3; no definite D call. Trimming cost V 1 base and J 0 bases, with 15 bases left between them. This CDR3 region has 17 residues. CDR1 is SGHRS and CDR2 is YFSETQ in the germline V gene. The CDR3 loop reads CASSLTSDGTSTDTQYF. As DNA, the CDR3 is TGCGCCAGCAGCTTGACCTCGGACGGTACTAGCACAGATACGCAGTATTTT.

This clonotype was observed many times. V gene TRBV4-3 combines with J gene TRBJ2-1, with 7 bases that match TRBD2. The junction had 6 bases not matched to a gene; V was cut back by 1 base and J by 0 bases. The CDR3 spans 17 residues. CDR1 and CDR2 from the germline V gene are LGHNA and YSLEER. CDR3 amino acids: CASSQVGGRASYNEQFF. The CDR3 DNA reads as TGCGCCAGCAGCCAAGTGGGAGGGAGGGCCTCCTACAATGAGCAGTTCTTC.